This T cell receptor (beta chain) emerged from a study of a mutant IDH1 vaccine in newly diagnosed glioma. The study's findings and limits: Evidence of vaccine-induced immune responses was documented in approximately 93% of patients.

Regarding this clone: Its antigen remains unknown.

Time point described: baseline, week 1 (first vaccination visit). Treatment denoted: pre-vaccination baseline after standard-of-care therapy. The assay was immunoSEQ multiplex PCR, and TCRdb's table has in-frame clones only and misses some. The sample holds about 92,000 clones, about four fifths seen once. This CDR3 has 14 residues. Germline values: CDR1 LNHDA, CDR2 SQIVND (reference sequence). V was pared by 4 bases and J by 4 bases, with 5 bases of the junction left unmatched. The chain carries TRBV19 and TRBJ1-2, with 8 bases identical to TRBD1. The receptor's source is a woman aged 45-65 years with glioma. The material sequenced was PBMCs, taken from a glioma patient treated with radiotherapy, temozolomide or both. The CDR3 loop reads CASSRNRGSYGYTF. The CDR3 DNA sequence: TGTGCCAGTAGTAGGAACAGGGGGAGCTATGGCTACACCTTC. Full variable domain (remainder filled in from reference TRBV19 and TRBJ1-2): DGGITQSPKYLFRKEGQNVTLSCEQNLNHDAMYWYRQDPGQGLRLIYYSQIVNDFQKGDIAEGYSVSREKKESFPLTVTSAQKNPTAFYLCASSRNRGSYGYTFGSGTRLTVV.